The text below deals with one T cell receptor (beta chain). The source of the sample is a study of T cell changes during pregnancy in multiple sclerosis. Clones were read by immunoSEQ multiplex PCR, and TCRdb kept only the in-frame ones, dropping some. This table has about 98,000 clones, about 92% appearing once. With 6 bases removed from V and 6 bases from J, the gap between germline ends came to 15 bases. This CDR3 comprises 13 residues. Germline-derived CDR1 and CDR2 are SGHVS and FQNEAQ. V is TRBV7-8 and J is TRBJ2-7, with D possibly matching TRBD1 (6 bases). The sample was peripheral blood, taken after pregnancy. This TCR came from a female donor in good health, enrolled as a control in a pregnancy study. The chain's CDR3 is CASSPRTDVEQYF. CDR3 nucleotide sequence: TGTGCCAGCAGTCCGCGGACAGACGTCGAGCAGTACTTC.